The 23 T cell receptor beta chains in this list originate from one sample, sequenced in a study of shared clonotypes between healthy human individuals. The repertoire was sequenced with immunoSEQ multiplex PCR; TCRdb's copy has only in-frame clones and lacks some. The data contain about 2,500,000 clones, over 85% of them seen just once; the ten biggest clones take up around 0.15%. The specimen was naive CD4+ T cells sorted from blood. Subset indicated: CD45RA+ positively selected. These TCRs come from a man between 18 and 35 years old in good health.

This clone has only one observation. The genes are TRBV5-1 and TRBJ1-2, with no clear D. CDR3 length: 16 residues. Germline CDR1 is SGHRS and CDR2 is YFSETQ. V lost 4 bases to trimming and J lost 0 bases, with 16 bases between them. The DNA of the CDR3 is TGCGCCAGCAGCCAAAGTCCCCACCTTGCTAACTATGGCTACACCTTC. Translating it yields CASSQSPHLANYGYTF.

The chain uses TRBV6-1 and TRBJ2-3; 8 nucleotides agree with TRBD1. V trimming: 5 bases; J trimming: 3 bases; junction bases outside the gene matches: 7. Germline CDR1 and CDR2: MNHNS and SASEGT. This CDR3 spans 15 amino acids. The CDR3 DNA sequence: TGTGCCAGCAGTAAACAGGGGGTGCTAACAGATACGCAGTATTTT. Translating it yields CASSKQGVLTDTQYF.

The chain carries TRBV9 and TRBJ1-5; D unresolved. V lost 0 bases and J lost 7, with 11 bases in between. The CDR3 is 14 amino acids. Per germline, CDR1 SGDLS and CDR2 YYNGEE. CDR3: CASSVEGRTQPQHF. The CDR3 bases are TGTGCCAGCAGCGTAGAGGGCCGGACGCAGCCCCAGCATTTT.

The chain is built from TRBV19 and TRBJ1-5, with D perhaps TRBD1 (5 bases). The germline gives CDR1 LNHDA, CDR2 SQIVND (reference sequence). The CDR3 contains 15 residues. Trimming took 0 bases from V and 5 from J, leaving 11 bases between them. CDR3 region: CASSIDRVSDQPQHF. CDR3 in DNA: TGTGCCAGTAGTATAGACAGGGTTTCGGATCAGCCCCAGCATTTT.

The chain combines TRBV10-3 with TRBJ2-5; 8 bases are shared with TRBD1. Germline V gene lookup returns CDR1 ENHRY and CDR2 SYGVKD. The CDR3 totals 14 residues. V lost 3 bases, J lost 5 bases, and 5 bases stayed unmatched. The CDR3 DNA follows: TGTGCCATCAGTGAACGGACAGGGCACGAGACCCAGTACTTC. Its translation is CAISERTGHETQYF.

The chain combines TRBV30 with TRBJ1-2; D gene ambiguous. Trimming took off 2 bases at V and 4 bases at J, with 14 bases between the two ends. Germline V gene lookup returns CDR1 GTSNPN and CDR2 SVGIG (reference sequence). The CDR3 loop spans 14 amino acids. CDR3 DNA: TGTGCCTGGAGTTTACATTTAACGGTCTATGGCTACACCTTC. Translating it yields CAWSLHLTVYGYTF. The full variable domain, with the rest looked up from reference TRBV30 and TRBJ1-2, is SQTIHQWPATLVQPVGSPLSLECTVEGTSNPNLYWYRQAAGRGLQLLFYSVGIGQISSEVPQNLSASRPQDRQFILSSKKLLLSDSGFYLCAWSLHLTVYGYTFGSGTRLTVV.

This clone was seen only once. The chain employs TRBV7-6 and TRBJ2-2, with D perhaps being TRBD1 or TRBD2 (5 bases each). The CDR3 runs to 16 residues. The V and J ends lost 3 bases and 0 bases respectively, with 11 bases between them. Germline lookup yields CDR1 SGHVS and CDR2 FNYEAQ. The CDR3 loop reads CASSLGTAANTGELFF. The CDR3 DNA follows: TGTGCCAGCAGCTTGGGGACGGCCGCGAACACCGGGGAGCTGTTTTTT.

This sequence joins TRBV6-5 and TRBJ2-1; TRBD1 matches 8 bases. The CDR3 runs to 15 residues. Trimming removed 4 bases from V and 4 bases from J; junction bases left unmatched: 6. Per the germline V gene, CDR1 is MNHEY and CDR2 is SVGAGI. DNA of the CDR3: TGTGCCAGCAGTTCCCCAGACAGGGGTTACAATGAGCAGTTCTTC. This codes for CASSSPDRGYNEQFF.

In the case of this clone: This sample includes further DNA sequences coding for the same CDR3. The V and J genes are TRBV10-3 and TRBJ1-1; 7 positions agree with TRBD1. V was pared by 0 bases and J by 4 bases, with 2 bases of the junction left unmatched. CDR3 size: 14 residues. The germline V gene has CDR1 ENHRY and CDR2 SYGVKD. CDR3 loop: CAISESPGGTEAFF. The CDR3 DNA reads as TGTGCCATCAGTGAGTCCCCAGGGGGCACTGAAGCTTTCTTT.

Here the CDR3 reads CASSFTGTNNNEQFF. In DNA, the CDR3 is TGCGCCAGCAGCTTCACCGGGACGAACAACAATGAGCAGTTCTTC. The chain employs TRBV5-1 and TRBJ2-1; D tentatively reads TRBD1 or TRBD2 (5 bases each). The CDR3 length is 15 residues. The germline CDR1 and CDR2 sequences are SGHRS and YFSETQ. The V end was cut by 2 bases, the J end by 5 bases, with 14 bases between.

V gene TRBV28 combines with J gene TRBJ1-5, with D perhaps matching TRBD1 (5 bases). V gave up 2 bases and J gave up 7 bases, with 9 bases separating them. CDR1 and CDR2 (germline): MDHEN, SYDVKM. The CDR3 is 13 amino acids. The CDR3 DNA reads as TGTGCCAGCAGTTTAAGGGGTCTGCAGCCCCAGCATTTT. Translation: CASSLRGLQPQHF.

The chain uses TRBV6-1 and TRBJ2-7; tentatively, D is TRBD1 or TRBD2 (5 bases each). Trimming took 4 bases from V and 3 from J, leaving 16 bases between them. CDR3 length: 15 residues. Germline V lookup: CDR1 MNHNS, CDR2 SASEGT. CDR3 in amino acids: CASSGPGTLIYEQYF. As DNA, the CDR3 is TGTGCCAGCAGTGGTCCCGGGACGCTAATCTACGAGCAGTACTTC.

V is TRBV7-2 and J is TRBJ2-2; D is possibly TRBD1 (5 bases). Germline CDR1 and CDR2: SGHTA and FQGNSA. The V gene lost 1 base and the J gene lost 6 bases, with 12 bases spanning the gap. This CDR3 comprises 15 residues. CDR3 in DNA: TGTGCCAGCAGCTTAGTCGAACAGGCGGCCGGGGAGCTGTTTTTT. It translates to CASSLVEQAAGELFF.

The chain uses TRBV19 and TRBJ2-7; D remains unclear. The germline CDR1 and CDR2 sequences are LNHDA and SQIVND (reference sequence). Trimming stripped 5 bases from V and 0 bases from J, with 14 bases between. The CDR3 covers 15 residues. The CDR3 loop reads CASSPRQTGSYEQYF. CDR3 nucleotide sequence: TGTGCCAGTAGTCCACGTCAGACTGGCTCCTACGAGCAGTACTTC.

V is TRBV7-2 and J is TRBJ1-1; D is ambiguous. The CDR3 runs 15 residues. Germline V lookup: CDR1 SGHTA, CDR2 FQGNSA. Trimming cost V 5 bases and J 0 bases, with 13 bases left between them. The CDR3 DNA follows: TGTGCCAGCAGCCCAGCGACAAACTTGAACACTGAAGCTTTCTTT. It translates to CASSPATNLNTEAFF.

This clone was detected once. This rearrangement joins TRBV2 to TRBJ2-7; D is uncertain. The V end was cut by 8 bases, the J end by 3 bases, with 17 bases between. The CDR3 is 14 residues long. CDR1 and CDR2 (germline): SNHLY, FYNNEI. The CDR3 bases are TGTGCCAGCGGCTTAGAAGGCAGTTACTACGAGCAGTACTTC. It specifies CASGLEGSYYEQYF.

The chain carries TRBV6-5 and TRBJ1-5; D unclear. In germline, CDR1 is MNHEY, CDR2 SVGAGI. The germline V and J ends were trimmed by 6 bases and 2 bases, with 11 bases remaining between them. This CDR3 has 14 amino acids. The CDR3, as DNA: TGTGCCAGCAGCAACGCGCTCGGCAATCAGCCCCAGCATTTT. Its translation is CASSNALGNQPQHF.

V is TRBV7-9 and J is TRBJ2-5; the D gene is possibly TRBD2 (5 bases). Per germline, CDR1 SEHNR and CDR2 FQNEAQ (reference sequence). V was cut by 6 bases and J by 6 bases, with 17 bases left in between. The CDR3 is 14 residues long. For the CDR3, the DNA is TGTGCCAGCAGGGCCTGGTTGGCCGGGAAGACCCAGTACTTC. Amino acid sequence: CASRAWLAGKTQYF.

V is TRBV2 and J is TRBJ1-1, with TRBD1 matching over 8 bases. Trimming cost V 7 bases and J 1 base; bases outside gene matches: 5. Looked up from germline, CDR1 is SNHLY and CDR2 is FYNNEI. The CDR3 is 14 residues long. Here the CDR3 reads CASTRGQGNTEAFF. The CDR3 DNA reads TGTGCCAGCACCAGAGGACAGGGGAACACTGAAGCTTTCTTT.

The chain is built from TRBV21-1 and TRBJ2-1; TRBD2, the D gene given by the table, was not confirmed from the DNA. TRBV21-1 is flagged as a pseudogene. The CDR3 has 17 residues. CDR3 DNA sequence: TGTGCCAGCAGCAAAAAGACTGTTAGGGCCCCGGGGAATGAGCAGTTCTTC. Translating gives CASSKKTVRAPGNEQFF.

This clone was observed a single time. The CDR3 DNA reads as TGTGCCAGCAGTTCTACCTACGGGACAGGGCACTATGGCTACACCTTC. As protein: CASSSTYGTGHYGYTF. The J gene is TRBJ1-2, the V gene TRBV28, with 9 bases aligning to TRBD1. V shed 4 bases, J shed 3 bases, and the junction held 9 bases outside the gene matches. Germline-derived CDR1 and CDR2 are MDHEN and SYDVKM. This CDR3 has 16 amino acids.

This clone was counted once. The chain carries TRBV11-2 and TRBJ2-2; D gene uncertain. Trimming shortened V by 3 bases and J by 1 base, and 3 bases separated the two germline ends. Germline loops: CDR1 SGHAT, CDR2 FQNNGV. The CDR3 runs to 13 residues. CDR3 nucleotides: TGTGCCAGCAGCTTTGGGAACACCGGGGAGCTGTTTTTT. Translated, it gives CASSFGNTGELFF.

The gene calls are TRBV25-1 and TRBJ2-7; 8 nucleotides line up with TRBD2. Unmatched junction bases numbered 4, after V lost 6 bases and J lost 0 bases. Germline V gene sequence: CDR1 MGHDK, CDR2 SYGVNS. This CDR3 is built from 14 residues. CDR3 protein: CASSLAGSSYEQYF. The CDR3 nucleotides read TGTGCCAGCAGCTTAGCGGGGAGCTCCTACGAGCAGTACTTC.